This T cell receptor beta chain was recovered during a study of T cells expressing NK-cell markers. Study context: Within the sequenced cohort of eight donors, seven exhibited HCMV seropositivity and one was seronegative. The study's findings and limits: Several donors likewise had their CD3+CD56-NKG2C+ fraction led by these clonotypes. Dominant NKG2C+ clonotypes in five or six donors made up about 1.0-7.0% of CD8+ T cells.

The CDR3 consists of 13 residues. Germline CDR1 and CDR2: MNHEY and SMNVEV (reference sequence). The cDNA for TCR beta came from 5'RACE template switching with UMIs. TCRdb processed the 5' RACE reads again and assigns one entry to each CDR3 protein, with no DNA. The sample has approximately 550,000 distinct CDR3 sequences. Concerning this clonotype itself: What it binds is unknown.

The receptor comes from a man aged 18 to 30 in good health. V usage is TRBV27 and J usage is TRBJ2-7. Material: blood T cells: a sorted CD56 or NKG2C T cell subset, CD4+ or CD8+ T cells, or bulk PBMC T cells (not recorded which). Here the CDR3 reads CASSFQRTYEQYF.